Below, 23 T cell receptor beta chains from the same sample are listed, as sequenced in a study of regulatory T cells in long-lasting Graves disease. Time point in this sample: persistent/refractory GD, antithyroid drugs over 5 years with positive TRAb. After RNA was extracted from PBMCs, the TCR library was made from it. iRepertoire HTBI primers and Arm-PCR of CDR3 regions built TCR beta libraries. From the multiplex PCR reads, TCRdb called clonotypes with MiXCR, one entry per CDR3 protein. Of hundreds of thousands of distinct CDR3 sequences in the sample, 20% were seen once. This specimen was peripheral blood mononuclear cells (PBMCs), taken when the disease was refractory, from a patient treated with antithyroid drugs. The receptors were gathered from a female donor with Graves disease.

This clonotype was counted only a few times. A read error may explain this, as a much larger clone is one base away. The chain joins TRBV7-8 to TRBJ1-5, with D tentatively TRBD1 (5 bases). This CDR3 is built from 15 residues. V lost 3 bases, J lost 3 bases, and 12 bases lay in between. Germline loops: CDR1 SGHVS, CDR2 FQNEAQ. In DNA, the CDR3 is TGTGCCAGCAGCTTTGAGGGGTCCTCCAATCAGCCCCAGCATTTT. This codes for CASSFEGSSNQPQHF.

The rearrangement joins TRBV5-6 to TRBJ1-1; TRBD1 agrees at 9 bases. Germline V gene sequence: CDR1 SGHDT, CDR2 YYEEEE. CDR3 length equals 15 residues. J lost 4 bases, V lost 4 bases, and 8 bases had no gene match. In DNA form, the CDR3 reads TGTGCCAGCAGCACTCGACAGGGGGTGATCACTGAAGCTTTCTTT. Protein sequence: CASSTRQGVITEAFF.

This clonotype was seen a handful of times. A much larger clone lies a single base off, so this may be a read error. The chain joins TRBV28 to TRBJ1-1; 9 bases fit TRBD1. CDR3 size: 15 residues. J was trimmed by 0 bases and V by 10 bases; bases with no gene match: 9. Germline lookup yields CDR1 MDHEN and CDR2 SYDVKM. The chain's CDR3 is CAIPTRQGVNTEAFF. The CDR3 nucleotides read TGTGCCATCCCAACGCGACAGGGGGTGAACACTGAAGCTTTCTTT. Full variable domain (missing parts from reference TRBV28 and TRBJ1-1): DVKVTQSSRYLVKRTGEKVFLECVQDMDHENMFWYRQDPGLGLRLIYFSYDVKMKEKGDIPEGYSVSREKKERFSLILESASTNQTSMYLCAIPTRQGVNTEAFFGQGTRLTVV.

The V call is TRBV28, the J call TRBJ2-3; 7 positions agree with TRBD1. CDR1 is MDHEN, CDR2 SYDVKM, per germline. This CDR3 contains 14 residues. Losses at the gene ends were 6 bases for V and 2 bases for J; bases not matched to a gene: 5. Here the CDR3 DNA reads TGTGCCAGCAGAGCCACAGGGGACACAGATACGCAGTATTTT. It specifies CASRATGDTDTQYF.

This clonotype has only a few counts. The chain carries TRBV27 and TRBJ2-7; 7 bases line up with TRBD2. Germline V lookup: CDR1 MNHEY, CDR2 SMNVEV (reference sequence). After removal of 2 bases from V and 0 bases from J, the junction contained 7 bases not matched to a gene. The CDR3 is 16 amino acids. The CDR3 protein is CASSLTSGGVSYEQYF. CDR3 nucleotide sequence: TGTGCCAGCAGTTTAACCTCTGGGGGGGTCTCCTACGAGCAGTACTTC.

This clonotype was recorded at least ten times. The chain combines TRBV7-9 with TRBJ1-2, with D perhaps TRBD1 (5 bases). Trimming pared 10 bases from V and 4 bases from J, leaving 13 bases between. Germline CDR1 SEHNR, CDR2 FQNEAQ (reference sequence). This CDR3 comprises 12 residues. The CDR3: CATRGPGYGYTF. The DNA of the CDR3 is TGTGCCACTCGGGGACCAGGCTATGGCTACACCTTC.

The chain recombines TRBV5-1 with TRBJ2-2; TRBD2 might be the D (7 bases). V lost 9 bases and J 1 base, leaving 19 bases between the germline ends. Germline V gene sequence: CDR1 SGHRS, CDR2 YFSETQ. The CDR3 is 16 residues long. In DNA, the CDR3 is TGCGCCACCTCATCCCGGGGGGCGGAGAACACCGGGGAGCTGTTTTTT. Translating it yields CATSSRGAENTGELFF.

The rearrangement uses TRBV24-1 and TRBJ2-1; D gene unclear. The V end was cut by 6 bases, the J end by 0 bases, with 8 bases between. The CDR3 consists of 14 residues. CDR1 and CDR2 (germline): KGHDR, SFDVKD. CDR3 loop: CATSPESSYNEQFF. The CDR3 bases are TGTGCCACCAGTCCAGAGAGCTCCTACAATGAGCAGTTCTTC.

In this sample, this clonotype turned up a few times. CDR3 sequence: CASSLSELASDTQHF. The CDR3 DNA sequence: TGTGCCAGCAGCCTATCCGAACTAGCATCAGATACGCAGCATTTT. The chain joins TRBV3-1 to TRBJ2-3, with no clear D. Judging by the DNA end, TRBJ1-5 fits better; the J call may be wrong. The germline gives CDR1 LGHDT, CDR2 YNNKEL (reference sequence). The CDR3 has 15 residues.

This clonotype has ten or more counts. The chain combines TRBV12-3 or TRBV12-4 with TRBJ1-5; no definite D call. This CDR3 contains 16 residues. V dropped 3 bases and J dropped 4 bases, with 16 bases sitting between them. CDR3 DNA sequence: TGTGCCAGCAGTTTGCATGAGGGCGGAGGAAATCAGCCCCAGCATTTT. Amino acids: CASSLHEGGGNQPQHF.

This clonotype showed up many times. The chain has TRBV28 and TRBJ2-7, with D perhaps matching TRBD1 or TRBD2 (6 bases each). Germline CDR1 is MDHEN and CDR2 is SYDVKM. The CDR3 has 15 residues. With 1 base removed from V and 3 bases from J, the gap between germline ends came to 13 bases. The CDR3 region is CASSLSQGRIYEQYF. CDR3 bases: TGTGCCAGCAGTTTATCCCAGGGGAGGATCTACGAGCAGTACTTC.

This sequence joins TRBV12-3 or TRBV12-4 and TRBJ1-4, with a weak D call TRBD1 (5 bases). CDR3 length: 14 amino acids. Between the trimmed V and J ends, which lost 0 bases and 8 bases, there was a span of 10 bases. CDR3 sequence: CASSLAGPREKLFF. CDR3 bases: TGTGCCAGCAGTTTAGCGGGGCCTAGAGAAAAACTGTTTTTT.

This clonotype was recorded many times. This chain joins TRBV7-2 and TRBJ2-7; D is unresolved. This CDR3 is built from 15 residues. CDR1 is SGHTA, CDR2 FQGNSA, per germline. The V gene lost 1 base and the J gene lost 3 bases, with 13 bases spanning the gap. This chain's CDR3 is CASSLDFVNSYEQYF. As DNA, the CDR3 is TGTGCCAGCAGCTTAGACTTCGTAAACAGCTACGAGCAGTACTTC.

This clonotype has at least ten counts. V is TRBV28 and J is TRBJ2-7; 9 positions match TRBD1. Germline CDR1 is MDHEN and CDR2 is SYDVKM. Germline trimming cut 7 bases from V and 2 bases from J; bases unmatched to any gene: 6. The CDR3 covers 14 residues. The CDR3 bases are TGTGCCAGCACCTCGACAGGGGGGACCTACGAGCAGTACTTC. It codes for CASTSTGGTYEQYF.

The gene calls are TRBV6-1 and TRBJ1-1; unclear D gene. Deletions cut 6 bases from V and 5 bases from J, with 16 bases between. Per germline, CDR1 MNHNS and CDR2 SASEGT. The CDR3 covers 14 residues. The CDR3 loop is CASSLELGFTEAFF. DNA of the CDR3: TGTGCCAGCAGCCTCGAGCTGGGTTTTACTGAAGCTTTCTTT.

This clonotype was observed at least ten times. V usage is TRBV9 and J usage is TRBJ2-7; D unclear. CDR1 is SGDLS and CDR2 is YYNGEE in the germline V gene. The CDR3 spans 14 residues. V lost 2 bases, J lost 4 bases, and 13 bases lay in between. The chain's CDR3 is CASSVVPETYEQYF. DNA of the CDR3: TGTGCCAGCAGCGTTGTCCCTGAAACGTACGAGCAGTACTTC.

The sample holds a few counts of this clonotype. The chain carries TRBV5-1 and TRBJ1-3; D not certain. The germline V gene encodes CDR1 SGHRS and CDR2 YFSETQ. Trimming stripped 0 bases from V and 0 bases from J, with 7 bases between. The CDR3 is made up of 15 amino acids. The CDR3 here is CASSLAGRSGNTIYF. The DNA of the CDR3 is TGCGCCAGCAGCTTGGCGGGCCGCTCTGGAAACACCATATATTTT.

This clonotype showed up just a few times. V and J are TRBV5-1 and TRBJ2-3, with a weak D call TRBD2 (6 bases). The CDR3 covers 14 residues. In germline, CDR1 is SGHRS, CDR2 YFSETQ. Trimming cost V 0 bases and J 13 bases, with 18 bases left between them. This CDR3 is CASSLERGGMRKYF. The CDR3 nucleotides read TGCGCCAGCAGCTTGGAACGGGGCGGGATGAGAAAGTATTTT.

In DNA form, the CDR3 reads TGTGCCAGTAGTACCTACAGGGAACCGAACACCGGGGAGCTGTTTTTT. As protein: CASSTYREPNTGELFF. The J gene is TRBJ2-2, the V gene TRBV19, with D possibly TRBD1 on 6 matching bases. The V end was cut by 4 bases, the J end by 0 bases, with 12 bases between. The germline V gene has CDR1 LNHDA and CDR2 SQIVND (reference sequence). CDR3 length equals 16 residues. The full variable domain, with the rest looked up from reference TRBV19 and TRBJ2-2, is DGGITQSPKYLFRKEGQNVTLSCEQNLNHDAMYWYRQDPGQGLRLIYYSQIVNDFQKGDIAEGYSVSREKKESFPLTVTSAQKNPTAFYLCASSTYREPNTGELFFGEGSRLTVL.

This clonotype was recorded at least ten times. The chain has TRBV15 and TRBJ2-7, with D unresolved. The CDR3 consists of 15 residues. Deletions cut 3 bases from V and 6 bases from J, with 18 bases between. Looked up from germline, CDR1 is LNHNV and CDR2 is YYDKDF (reference sequence). This CDR3 is CATSSPNLVSGEQYF. Written as DNA, the CDR3 is TGTGCCACCAGCAGTCCGAACCTCGTGTCCGGCGAGCAGTACTTC. Using reference TRBV15 and TRBJ2-7 for the parts outside the CDR3, the full variable domain is DAMVIQNPRYQVTQFGKPVTLSCSQTLNHNVMYWYQQKSSQAPKLLFHYYDKDFNNEADTPDNFQSRRPNTSFCFLDIRSPGLGDTAMYLCATSSPNLVSGEQYFGPGTRLTVT.

This clonotype was counted a few times. The V call is TRBV2, the J call TRBJ2-7, with 8 nucleotides matching TRBD1. The CDR3 sequence is 14 residues long. Germline CDR1 reads SNHLY; CDR2 reads FYNNEI. Losses at the gene ends were 4 bases for V and 3 bases for J; bases not matched to a gene: 5. Here the CDR3 DNA reads TGTGCCAGCAGTGGACAGGGGAATTACTACGAGCAGTACTTC. The encoded protein is CASSGQGNYYEQYF.

The V and J genes are TRBV9 and TRBJ1-1; D unclear. Germline loops: CDR1 SGDLS, CDR2 YYNGEE. V was shortened by 0 bases and J by 1 base, with 7 bases between the two germline ends. The CDR3 extends over 14 amino acids. CDR3 sequence reads: CASSVEQWNTEAFF. CDR3 DNA sequence: TGTGCCAGCAGCGTAGAACAGTGGAACACTGAAGCTTTCTTT.

This clonotype was recorded many times. V and J are TRBV10-1 and TRBJ2-7, with a possible D match to TRBD2 (5 bases). The CDR3 runs to 11 residues. Germline assignment: CDR1 WNHNN and CDR2 SYGVQD (reference sequence). The ends were cut back, 11 bases at V and 6 bases at J, with 14 bases in the middle. CDR3 DNA sequence: TGCGCCCAGTCGGGGTCGGGCGAGCAGTACTTC. The encoded protein is CAQSGSGEQYF.